These 5 T cell receptor beta chains share one sample of origin, sequenced in a study of T-cell reconstitution after alpha-beta-depleted transplantation in children. A TCRbeta library incorporating unique molecular identifiers was prepared. TCRdb redid the calling of the PCR reads with MiXCR, one entry per CDR3 protein. The table shows 670,000 or so distinct CDR3 sequences, with about 12% occurring only once. The sample consisted of PBMCs, taken before TCRalphabeta/CD19-depleted stem cell transplant. All receptors come from a girl aged 2 to 9 with congenital amegakaryocytic thrombocytopenia, due to receive a stem cell transplant.

This chain links TRBV4-2 with TRBJ1-2; 7 nucleotides align to TRBD1. After removal of 4 bases from V and 4 bases from J, the junction contained 6 bases not matched to a gene. The germline V gene has CDR1 LGHNA and CDR2 YNFKEQ. The CDR3 covers 14 residues. Written as DNA, the CDR3 is TGTGCCAGCAGCCTTGCGACAGGGACCTATGGCTACACCTTC. It specifies CASSLATGTYGYTF.

In this sample, this clonotype turned up many times. This chain uses TRBV20-1 with TRBJ2-1, with D possibly TRBD2 on 5 matching bases. From germline, CDR1 is DFQATT and CDR2 SNEGSKA (reference sequence). V was cut by 5 bases and J by 0 bases, with 8 bases left in between. The CDR3 runs to 13 residues. CDR3 sequence reads: CSAGESSYNEQFF. Here the CDR3 DNA reads TGCAGTGCTGGGGAGTCCTCCTACAATGAGCAGTTCTTC.

In its sample, this clonotype was seen many times. The genes are TRBV20-1 and TRBJ2-1; the D is unclear. The CDR3 runs 16 residues. Germline V gives CDR1 DFQATT, CDR2 SNEGSKA (reference sequence). V was shortened by 1 base and J by 0 bases, with 13 bases between the two germline ends. CDR3 loop: CSARATWTDSYNEQFF. CDR3 in DNA: TGCAGTGCTAGAGCAACCTGGACGGACTCCTACAATGAGCAGTTCTTC.

In this sample, this clonotype turned up many times. The rearrangement joins TRBV20-1 to TRBJ1-2, with 7 positions matching TRBD1. This CDR3 spans 14 amino acids. Germline lookup yields CDR1 DFQATT and CDR2 SNEGSKA (reference sequence). V was clipped by 3 bases and J by 3 bases; unmatched bases: 7. CDR3 nucleotide sequence: TGCAGTGCTAGTCTCCCAGGGGGGGACTATGGCTACACCTTC. Encoded protein: CSASLPGGDYGYTF.

The chain combines TRBV5-1 with TRBJ2-1, with 8 bases identical to TRBD2. The length of the CDR3 is 17 residues. Trimming took 2 bases from V and 6 from J; bases not matched to a gene: 13. The germline gives CDR1 SGHRS, CDR2 YFSETQ. CDR3 region: CASSLGLSGSRLNEQFF. CDR3 DNA sequence: TGCGCCAGCAGCTTAGGGCTCAGCGGGAGTAGGCTCAATGAGCAGTTCTTC.